The 18 T cell receptor beta chains given below trace back to one sample, sequenced in a study of cytomegalovirus exposure and HLA in healthy donors. Vbeta (60) and Jbeta (13) primers were used in the PCR. Method: immunoSEQ multiplex PCR; TCRdb's copy keeps in-frame clones and lacks some. The sample lists 45,000 to 70,000 clones, around 80% seen once, with 2.5% to 3% in the top ten. The sample was PBMCs. These receptor sequences come from a man aged 45-60 years in good health and CMV-seronegative.

The chain recombines TRBV11-2 with TRBJ2-1, with 8 nucleotides matching TRBD1. This CDR3 comprises 15 residues. The V gene end was trimmed by 5 bases and the J gene end by 2 bases; junction bases not matched to a gene: 5. Germline CDR1 SGHAT, CDR2 FQNNGV. In DNA form, the CDR3 reads TGTGCCAGCAGCATATGGACAGGGCCCTACAATGAGCAGTTCTTC. The encoded protein is CASSIWTGPYNEQFF.

The gene calls are TRBV27 and TRBJ2-3; D unresolved. The CDR3 spans 13 residues. In germline, CDR1 is MNHEY, CDR2 SMNVEV (reference sequence). V gave up 3 bases and J gave up 0 bases, with 4 bases separating them. The CDR3 sequence: CASSLASTDTQYF. CDR3 coding DNA: TGTGCCAGCAGTTTGGCAAGCACAGATACGCAGTATTTT.

About this clone itself: The sample holds other DNA sequences that translate to the same CDR3. V is TRBV29-1 and J is TRBJ2-2; possible D gene TRBD2, 6 bases. The germline CDR1 and CDR2 sequences are SQVTM and ANQGSEA. This CDR3 comprises 14 residues. Here the CDR3 DNA reads TGCAGTGCCCCGAATCCGGAGGGGACCGGGGAGCTGTTTTTT. Protein: CSAPNPEGTGELFF.

This clone was counted a few times. The chain carries TRBV6-5 and TRBJ1-1, with D possibly TRBD1 on 6 matching bases. Between the trimmed V and J ends, which lost 4 bases and 6 bases, there was a span of 15 bases. CDR1 and CDR2 from the germline V gene are MNHEY and SVGAGI. The CDR3 sequence is 14 residues long. The DNA for the CDR3 is TGTGCCAGCAGTTTCTTACAGGGTATACCTGAAGCTTTCTTT. Protein product: CASSFLQGIPEAFF.

The chain links TRBV6-6 to TRBJ1-3; TRBD1 might be the D (5 bases). The V and J ends lost 1 base and 4 bases respectively, with 11 bases between them. CDR1 and CDR2 (germline): MNHNY, SVGAGI (reference sequence). CDR3 length: 15 residues. The DNA of the CDR3 is TGTGCCAGCAGTTACTTCGTGGGGGGAGGAAACACCATATATTTT. Its protein is CASSYFVGGGNTIYF.

The chain couples TRBV5-3 to TRBJ2-2; 15 bases align to TRBD2. TRBV5-3 is an ORF; its function is uncertain. CDR3 length: 17 amino acids. After removal of 4 bases from V and 1 base from J, the junction contained 2 bases not matched to a gene. CDR3 sequence: CARSGGLAGGNTGELFF. CDR3 DNA sequence: TGTGCCAGAAGCGGGGGACTAGCGGGGGGGAACACCGGGGAGCTGTTTTTT.

The J gene is TRBJ1-5, the V gene TRBV12-5; the D is unclear. The CDR3 extends over 13 amino acids. Looked up from germline, CDR1 is LGHNT and CDR2 is FRNRAP. The ends were cut back, 0 bases at V and 9 bases at J, with 9 bases in the middle. In nucleotides, the CDR3 is TGTGCTAGTGGTTTGGTACAGCCTGGGCCCCAGCATTTT. Translating it yields CASGLVQPGPQHF.

The chain carries TRBV6-6 and TRBJ2-7; D perhaps matches TRBD2 (6 bases). CDR1 is MNHNY, CDR2 SVGAGI, per germline (reference sequence). The V and J ends lost 3 bases and 1 base respectively, with 16 bases between them. The CDR3 totals 16 residues. CDR3 DNA: TGTGCCAGCAGTTATTACGTGCGGGGCCCTTCCTACGAGCAGTACTTC. Translation gives CASSYYVRGPSYEQYF.

This chain connects TRBV19 to TRBJ1-1, with D unresolved. From germline, CDR1 is LNHDA and CDR2 SQIVND (reference sequence). The CDR3 has 12 residues. Trimming stripped 10 bases from V and 3 bases from J, with 12 bases between. The CDR3 spells CATRSGDTEAFF. The CDR3 nucleotides read TGTGCCACTAGATCAGGTGACACTGAAGCTTTCTTT.

This chain connects TRBV5-1 to TRBJ1-2; 7 bases are shared with TRBD1. The CDR3 runs 13 residues. After removal of 4 bases from V and 13 bases from J, the junction contained 13 bases not matched to a gene. Germline CDR1 and CDR2: SGHRS and YFSETQ. The CDR3 sequence is CASSIGTVSSLTF. The CDR3 nucleotides are TGCGCCAGCAGCATCGGGACAGTCTCAAGTCTCACCTTC.

The table lists this clone with a few counts. The V call is TRBV27, the J call TRBJ1-3, with TRBD1 as a possible D gene (6 bases). CDR1 is MNHEY and CDR2 is SMNVEV in the germline V gene (reference sequence). The CDR3 spans 15 residues. Trimming took off 2 bases at V and 3 bases at J, with 11 bases between the two ends. The CDR3: CASSLTGLGGNTIYF. In DNA form, the CDR3 reads TGTGCCAGCAGTTTAACAGGGTTGGGTGGAAACACCATATATTTT.

The V call is TRBV15, the J call TRBJ1-1; 9 bases match TRBD1. The V gene's germline CDR1 is LNHNV and CDR2 YYDKDF (reference sequence). This CDR3 is 17 amino acids long. Trimming cost V 1 base and J 1 base; bases outside gene matches: 7. The CDR3 DNA reads as TGTGCCACCAGCAGAGCCCAGGACAGGGGAAGGAACACTGAAGCTTTCTTT. Protein: CATSRAQDRGRNTEAFF.

The rearrangement links TRBV6-5 to TRBJ2-7, with D possibly matching TRBD2 (6 bases). There are 14 residues in the CDR3. Germline V lookup: CDR1 MNHEY, CDR2 SVGAGI. Trimming took off 0 bases at V and 0 bases at J, with 6 bases between the two ends. The CDR3 sequence is CASSYSRGSYEQYF. The CDR3 nucleotides are TGTGCCAGCAGTTACTCGCGGGGCTCCTACGAGCAGTACTTC.

This chain connects TRBV6-5 to TRBJ2-1, with 8 bases identical to TRBD2. CDR1 and CDR2 (germline): MNHEY, SVGAGI. The CDR3 sequence is 16 residues long. V shed 2 bases and J 7 bases; nucleotides not matched to a gene: 10. CDR3 loop: CASSYEVTSGGNEQFF. The CDR3 DNA follows: TGTGCCAGCAGTTACGAGGTAACTAGCGGAGGGAATGAGCAGTTCTTC.

The V gene is TRBV4-2, the J gene TRBJ1-2; a weak D match, TRBD1 (5 bases). The CDR3 runs 16 residues. Germline V lookup: CDR1 LGHNA, CDR2 YNFKEQ. V was clipped by 0 bases and J by 2 bases, with 13 bases between them. The CDR3 DNA reads as TGTGCCAGCAGCCAAGAGTATCAGGGTACCAACTATGGCTACACCTTC. Protein: CASSQEYQGTNYGYTF.

This clone showed up just once. CDR3 sequence (DNA): TGTGCCAGCAGCCCCACCCATCTAAATACGCAGTATTTT. It is translated as CASSPTHLNTQYF. The chain recombines TRBV7-6 with TRBJ2-3; D is uncertain. The V end was cut by 5 bases, the J end by 7 bases, with 13 bases between. Germline CDR1 reads SGHVS; CDR2 reads FNYEAQ. The CDR3 sequence is 13 residues long.

The V call is TRBV15, the J call TRBJ2-2; no firm D call. Between the trimmed V and J ends, which lost 3 bases and 5 bases, there was a span of 13 bases. The CDR3 loop spans 15 amino acids. The germline V gene has CDR1 LNHNV and CDR2 YYDKDF (reference sequence). For the CDR3, the DNA is TGTGCCACCAGCAGCCCAGACATCAGAACCGGGGAGCTGTTTTTT. Translating gives CATSSPDIRTGELFF.

CDR3 in DNA: TGTGCCAGCAGTTACTCGGGCCGCAGCTATGGCTACACCTTC. It encodes CASSYSGRSYGYTF. The chain joins TRBV6-5 to TRBJ1-2; no clear D gene. Trimming took 0 bases from V and 4 from J, leaving 9 bases between them. CDR3 length: 14 amino acids. The germline gives CDR1 MNHEY, CDR2 SVGAGI.